The 20 T cell receptor beta chains presented below share a single source sample, sequenced in a study of shared clonotypes between healthy human individuals. Profiling relied on immunoSEQ multiplex PCR, and the TCRdb table lists in-frame clones only, not all of them. The data hold over 2 million clones, with about 95% observed a single time. Input material: naive CD4+ T cells sorted from blood. Indicated subset: CD45RA+ positively selected. These receptors originate from a man in his late teens or twenties in good health.

This clone was seen just once. This rearrangement joins TRBV10-3 to TRBJ2-4; 11 nucleotides align to TRBD2. This CDR3 region has 16 residues. The germline CDR1 and CDR2 sequences are ENHRY and SYGVKD. V shed 3 bases and J 0 bases; nucleotides not matched to a gene: 1. The CDR3 bases are TGTGCCATCAGTGACGGACTAGCGGGAGCCAAAAACATTCAGTACTTC. Its protein product is CAISDGLAGAKNIQYF.

The rearrangement uses TRBV10-3 and TRBJ1-5; 8 nucleotides match TRBD1. This CDR3 comprises 16 residues. CDR1 and CDR2 from the germline V gene are ENHRY and SYGVKD. The V segment lost 8 bases and the J segment 1 base; nucleotides outside the gene matches: 10. The CDR3 spells CAIGQGAGVSNQPQHF. CDR3 DNA sequence: TGTGCCATCGGGCAGGGGGCCGGAGTCAGCAATCAGCCCCAGCATTTT.

This clone is a singleton in its sample. The genes are TRBV30 and TRBJ1-2; a weak D match, TRBD1 (6 bases). Trimming took 0 bases from V and 0 from J, leaving 11 bases between them. This CDR3 is built from 15 residues. The germline CDR1 and CDR2 sequences are GTSNPN and SVGIG (reference sequence). The CDR3 loop is CAWSVIGQTNYGYTF. The CDR3 bases are TGTGCCTGGAGTGTAATAGGACAGACTAACTATGGCTACACCTTC.

The CDR3 loop reads CASSLGTGKANEQYF. The CDR3 DNA sequence: TGCGCCAGCAGCCTCGGGACAGGGAAAGCAAACGAGCAGTACTTC. The genes are TRBV5-1 and TRBJ2-7; TRBD1 aligns across 9 bases. The CDR3 extends over 15 amino acids. The trim removed 4 bases at V and 5 bases at J, leaving 10 bases unmatched. CDR1 is SGHRS, CDR2 YFSETQ, per germline.

As concerns this clone: Other DNA sequences in this sample translate to the same CDR3. The chain uses TRBV6-5 and TRBJ2-7, with 7 bases identical to TRBD1. V lost 2 bases to trimming and J lost 2 bases; unmatched junction nucleotides: 6. The CDR3 sequence is 15 residues long. CDR1 and CDR2 from the germline V gene are MNHEY and SVGAGI. In nucleotides, the CDR3 is TGTGCCAGCAGTTACCGTCGACAGGGCACCTACGAGCAGTACTTC. Translation gives CASSYRRQGTYEQYF.

As concerns this clone: Additional DNA sequences in this sample encode the identical CDR3. The V and J genes are TRBV6-5 and TRBJ2-7, with 8 bases that match TRBD2. Germline V gives CDR1 MNHEY, CDR2 SVGAGI. This CDR3 contains 15 residues. Unmatched junction bases numbered 3, after V lost 0 bases and J lost 2 bases. This chain's CDR3 is CASSYSSSGTYEQYF. CDR3 nucleotides: TGTGCCAGCAGTTACTCGAGTAGCGGGACCTACGAGCAGTACTTC.

The chain employs TRBV5-4 and TRBJ1-1, with D perhaps matching TRBD1 (6 bases). CDR3 size: 16 residues. The germline V gene has CDR1 SGHNT and CDR2 YYREEE (reference sequence). V lost 4 bases and J 1 base, leaving 17 bases between the germline ends. In nucleotides, the CDR3 is TGTGCCAGCAGCGTAGGGGGACCGTCTACGAACACTGAAGCTTTCTTT. This codes for CASSVGGPSTNTEAFF.

The chain links TRBV28 to TRBJ1-4, with 7 bases aligning to TRBD1. The V gene end was trimmed by 7 bases and the J gene end by 5 bases; junction bases not matched to a gene: 1. CDR3 length equals 12 residues. Germline CDR1 is MDHEN and CDR2 is SYDVKM. The CDR3 is CASKQGNEKLFF. The DNA for the CDR3 is TGTGCCAGCAAACAGGGGAATGAAAAACTGTTTTTT. The variable domain in full, with the rest retrieved from reference TRBV28 and TRBJ1-4, is DVKVTQSSRYLVKRTGEKVFLECVQDMDHENMFWYRQDPGLGLRLIYFSYDVKMKEKGDIPEGYSVSREKKERFSLILESASTNQTSMYLCASKQGNEKLFFGSGTQLSVL.

This clone was recorded once. The chain combines TRBV5-1 with TRBJ2-5; 7 bases are shared with TRBD1. This CDR3 is 14 amino acids long. The junction had 15 bases not matched to a gene; V was cut back by 7 bases and J by 9 bases. Germline V gene lookup returns CDR1 SGHRS and CDR2 YFSETQ. The DNA of the CDR3 is TGCGCCAGCGGGATGGACAGGCTGGCAGGGGCCCAGTACTTC. This encodes CASGMDRLAGAQYF. The full variable domain, completed using reference TRBV5-1 and TRBJ2-5, is KAGVTQTPRYLIKTRGQQVTLSCSPISGHRSVSWYQQTPGQGLQFLFEYFSETQRNKGNFPGRFSGRQFSNSRSEMNVSTLELGDSALYLCASGMDRLAGAQYFGPGTRLLVL.

The chain links TRBV7-9 to TRBJ2-7; TRBD2 matches 11 bases. The CDR3 is 16 residues long. With 4 bases clipped from V and 5 bases from J, the junction kept 10 bases outside the gene matches. CDR1 and CDR2 (germline): SEHNR, FQNEAQ (reference sequence). The CDR3 coding sequence is TGTGCCAGCAGCTCCCTAGCGGGGGGAGGAAAAAACGAGCAGTACTTC. This codes for CASSSLAGGGKNEQYF.

The chain has TRBV6-5 and TRBJ1-1, with a possible D match to TRBD1 (5 bases). CDR1 and CDR2 from the germline V gene are MNHEY and SVGAGI. V was shortened by 6 bases and J by 1 base, with 9 bases between the two germline ends. The CDR3 has 13 residues. The CDR3 sequence: CASRGRENTEAFF. CDR3 in DNA: TGTGCCAGCAGAGGCAGGGAGAACACTGAAGCTTTCTTT.

This chain links TRBV5-4 with TRBJ1-1; tentative D call: TRBD1 (5 bases). Per germline, CDR1 SGHNT and CDR2 YYREEE (reference sequence). The CDR3 contains 16 residues. V was shortened by 1 base and J by 9 bases, with 22 bases between the two germline ends. CDR3 DNA: TGTGCCAGCAGCTTGTACGAGGGGCAGAGAACTAACCAAGCTTTCTTT. Protein product: CASSLYEGQRTNQAFF.

The chain joins TRBV10-3 to TRBJ1-2; D gene uncertain. Trimming shortened V by 4 bases and J by 1 base, and 7 bases separated the two germline ends. The CDR3 runs 13 residues. Germline CDR1 reads ENHRY; CDR2 reads SYGVKD. CDR3 bases: TGTGCCATCAGTGTCGAGGGTAACTATGGCTACACCTTC. Protein sequence: CAISVEGNYGYTF.

This clone was recorded only once. This chain connects TRBV19 to TRBJ1-5; 10 bases agree with TRBD1. Germline V gene sequence: CDR1 LNHDA, CDR2 SQIVND (reference sequence). The CDR3 is made up of 15 amino acids. J was trimmed by 7 bases and V by 1 base; bases with no gene match: 4. Here the CDR3 reads CASSIVGQGLQPQHF. For the CDR3, the DNA is TGTGCCAGTAGTATAGTGGGACAGGGGCTCCAGCCCCAGCATTTT.

The rearrangement links TRBV18 to TRBJ2-7; 13 bases line up with TRBD2. This CDR3 is 15 amino acids long. The V segment lost 2 bases and the J segment 6 bases; nucleotides outside the gene matches: 4. Looked up from germline, CDR1 is KGHSH and CDR2 is LQKENI. This CDR3 is CASSPGTSGAGEQYF. CDR3 coding DNA: TGTGCCAGCTCACCAGGGACTAGCGGGGCTGGCGAGCAGTACTTC.

The chain has TRBV6-1 and TRBJ1-2, with TRBD1 matching 12 bases. Germline assignment: CDR1 MNHNS and CDR2 SASEGT. V dropped 3 bases and J dropped 8; count of bases not matched to a gene: 7. The CDR3 is 15 amino acids. CDR3 sequence reads: CASSDRDRGLEGYTF. The CDR3 nucleotides read TGTGCCAGCAGTGACCGGGACAGGGGGCTCGAGGGCTACACCTTC.

The chain employs TRBV7-8 and TRBJ1-6; D remains ambiguous. The germline V and J ends were trimmed by 4 bases and 14 bases, with 18 bases remaining between them. CDR3 length: 14 amino acids. The germline gives CDR1 SGHVS, CDR2 FQNEAQ. Here the CDR3 DNA reads TGTGCCAGCAGCTCTCCGGGCTCTCCTTGGACCCTCCACTTT. It yields the protein CASSSPGSPWTLHF.

This clone has a handful of counts. The J gene is TRBJ1-2, the V gene TRBV11-1; D might be TRBD1 (6 bases). The CDR3 sequence is 12 residues long. V was clipped by 5 bases and J by 8 bases, with 12 bases between them. Germline V gives CDR1 SGHAT, CDR2 FQDESV (reference sequence). CDR3 region: CASSQFGQGYTF. CDR3 nucleotides: TGTGCCAGCAGCCAATTTGGACAGGGCTACACCTTC.

Notes on this clone: Distinct nucleotide sequences in the sample also encode this CDR3. The genes are TRBV18 and TRBJ2-3; D uncertain. V was shortened by 3 bases and J by 0 bases, with 4 bases between the two germline ends. The germline V gene has CDR1 KGHSH and CDR2 LQKENI. This CDR3 spans 13 amino acids. The CDR3 DNA follows: TGTGCCAGCTCACCGGCAAGCACAGATACGCAGTATTTT. Translating it yields CASSPASTDTQYF. The full variable domain, in which reference TRBV18 and TRBJ2-3 provide the parts outside the CDR3, is NAGVMQNPRHLVRRRGQEARLRCSPMKGHSHVYWYRQLPEEGLKFMVYLQKENIIDESGMPKERFSAEFPKEGPSILRIQQVVRGDSAAYFCASSPASTDTQYFGPGTRLTVL.

The chain links TRBV30 to TRBJ2-5; D is unclear. Germline V gives CDR1 GTSNPN, CDR2 SVGIG (reference sequence). V lost 0 bases, J lost 3 bases, and 11 bases lay in between. The CDR3 has 14 residues. The CDR3 protein is CAWSVRLGKETQYF. The CDR3 nucleotides read TGTGCCTGGAGTGTACGTTTGGGGAAAGAGACCCAGTACTTC.